What follows describes a single T cell receptor beta chain. The sample is drawn from a study of shared clonotypes between healthy human individuals. Profiled with immunoSEQ multiplex PCR; TCRdb holds only in-frame clones, not every one. Among about 600,000 clones listed, around 95% were seen once. Germline CDR1 and CDR2: ENHRY and SYGVKD. The V end lost 2 bases, the J end lost 7 bases, and 15 bases lay between the germline ends. There are 14 residues in the CDR3. Naivety among CD8 cells was defined by CD45RO negativity and positive CCR7 selection, thereby excluding terminally differentiated effector memory CD45RA+ cells.

The clonotype originates from a woman in her thirties in good health. Sequenced material: naive CD8+ T cells sorted from blood. This chain uses TRBV10-3 with TRBJ2-7, with D unclear. This chain's CDR3 is CAISEEIGDWEQYF. The CDR3 coding sequence is TGTGCCATCAGTGAGGAAATAGGAGACTGGGAGCAGTACTTC.